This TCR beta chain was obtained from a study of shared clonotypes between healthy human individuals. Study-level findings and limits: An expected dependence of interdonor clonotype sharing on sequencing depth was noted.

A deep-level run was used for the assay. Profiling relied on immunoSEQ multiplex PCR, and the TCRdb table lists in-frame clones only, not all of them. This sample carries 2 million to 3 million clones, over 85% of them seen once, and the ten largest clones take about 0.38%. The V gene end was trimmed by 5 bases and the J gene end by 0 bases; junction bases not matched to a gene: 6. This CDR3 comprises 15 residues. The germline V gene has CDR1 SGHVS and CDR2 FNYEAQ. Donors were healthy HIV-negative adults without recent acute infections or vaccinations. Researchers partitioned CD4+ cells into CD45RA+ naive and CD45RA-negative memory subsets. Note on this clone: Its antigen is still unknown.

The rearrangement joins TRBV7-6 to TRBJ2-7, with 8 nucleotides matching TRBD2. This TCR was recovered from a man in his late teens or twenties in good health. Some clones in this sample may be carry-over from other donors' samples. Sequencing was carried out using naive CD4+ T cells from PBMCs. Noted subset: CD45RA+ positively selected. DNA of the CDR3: TGTGCCAGCAGCAAACTAGCGGACAGCTCCTACGAGCAGTACTTC. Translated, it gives CASSKLADSSYEQYF.